A single sample is the source of the 32 T cell receptor beta chains below, sequenced in a study of OX40 agonist ivuxolimab in advanced cancers. Only in-frame clones appear in the TCRdb table, and some are missing; sequencing was by immunoSEQ multiplex PCR. The sample yields some 47,000 clones, 79% seen once. The material was CD4+ or CD8+ T cells sorted from blood, obtained in a trial of the OX40 agonist ivuxolimab. Source of these receptors: an adult with an advanced solid tumor such as melanoma, head and neck, liver or kidney cancer.

CDR3 nucleotide sequence: TGTGCCAGCAGCTTGGGGGGGGGAGGGCAGTATTTT. Translated: CASSLGGGGQYF. The V call is TRBV5-6, the J call TRBJ2-3; 7 nucleotides agree with TRBD2. Germline CDR1 reads SGHDT; CDR2 reads YYEEEE. CDR3 length: 12 residues. Unmatched junction bases numbered 3, after V lost 0 bases and J lost 11 bases.

V and J are TRBV4-3 and TRBJ1-3, with D unresolved. V was trimmed by 0 bases and J by 0 bases, leaving 6 bases between them. Per the germline V gene, CDR1 is LGHNA and CDR2 is YSLEER. The CDR3 consists of 15 residues. This CDR3 is CASSQDQLSGNTIYF. The CDR3 DNA reads TGCGCCAGCAGCCAAGATCAGCTCTCTGGAAACACCATATATTTT.

V is TRBV5-1 and J is TRBJ1-4; 8 bases line up with TRBD1. V shed 1 base, J shed 0 bases, and the junction held 11 bases outside the gene matches. The CDR3 is made up of 19 amino acids. The germline gives CDR1 SGHRS, CDR2 YFSETQ. The CDR3 nucleotides are TGCGCCAGCAGCTTGCTAGGACAGGGTTGGGGAGCAACTAATGAAAAACTGTTTTTT. The encoded protein is CASSLLGQGWGATNEKLFF.

The chain is built from TRBV7-2 and TRBJ2-3; 12 positions match TRBD2. CDR3 length: 17 amino acids. Germline V CDR1 and CDR2: SGHTA, FQGNSA. V shed 0 bases, J shed 4 bases, and the junction held 5 bases outside the gene matches. The CDR3 DNA is TGTGCCAGCAGCTTAGCGGGGGCTAGCGGGGGGGCAGATACGCAGTATTTT. It codes for CASSLAGASGGADTQYF.

The J gene is TRBJ1-2, the V gene TRBV29-1; no clear D. This CDR3 has 12 amino acids. V was clipped by 2 bases and J by 8 bases, with 12 bases between them. Germline CDR1 and CDR2: SQVTM and ANQGSEA. The CDR3 sequence: CSVENERGGYTF. The CDR3 bases are TGCAGCGTTGAAAACGAACGAGGAGGCTACACCTTC.

CDR3 nucleotide sequence: TGTGCCAGCAGTTCCCAGGGAAACACTGAAGCTTTCTTT. This codes for CASSSQGNTEAFF. This chain uses TRBV6-5 with TRBJ1-1, with a weak D call TRBD1 (5 bases). Germline CDR1 MNHEY, CDR2 SVGAGI. The V end lost 4 bases, the J end lost 2 bases, and 8 bases lay between the germline ends. CDR3 size: 13 residues.

This rearrangement joins TRBV10-3 to TRBJ2-4; D is possibly TRBD1 (6 bases). The CDR3 extends over 12 amino acids. The germline CDR1 and CDR2 sequences are ENHRY and SYGVKD. V dropped 4 bases and J dropped 6 bases, with 7 bases sitting between them. The CDR3 sequence: CAISGTANIQYF. The CDR3 DNA is TGTGCCATCAGTGGGACAGCAAACATTCAGTACTTC.

J is TRBJ2-7 and V is TRBV10-3; 14 nucleotides align to TRBD2. CDR1 and CDR2 from the germline V gene are ENHRY and SYGVKD. The CDR3 contains 15 residues. V gave up 7 bases and J gave up 6 bases; unmatched junction bases: 8. CDR3 nucleotides: TGTGCCATCACTCCGACTAGCGGGAGGGCCTTCGAGCAGTACTTC. Its translation is CAITPTSGRAFEQYF.

The chain uses TRBV6-1 and TRBJ1-3; 8 nucleotides match TRBD1. J was trimmed by 1 base and V by 6 bases; bases with no gene match: 2. Per the germline V gene, CDR1 is MNHNS and CDR2 is SASEGT. The CDR3 is made up of 14 amino acids. The CDR3 coding sequence is TGTGCCAGCAGGACAGGGGTTTCTGGAAACACCATATATTTT. This encodes CASRTGVSGNTIYF.

This chain joins TRBV5-1 and TRBJ2-7; 7 bases line up with TRBD1. The CDR3 is 15 amino acids. Trimming at V came to 3 bases and at J to 4 bases, leaving 10 bases not matched to a gene. The germline CDR1 and CDR2 sequences are SGHRS and YFSETQ. The CDR3 coding sequence is TGCGCCAGCAGCTCAACCCGACAGGGTAGGTACGAGCAGTACTTC. Its protein product is CASSSTRQGRYEQYF.

There are a few counts of this clone. This sequence joins TRBV18 and TRBJ1-2; TRBD1 aligns across 7 bases. The CDR3 runs 13 residues. The trim removed 6 bases at V and 8 bases at J, leaving 9 bases unmatched. Germline-derived CDR1 and CDR2 are KGHSH and LQKENI. The CDR3 region has the DNA TGTGCCAGCTCCCCGGACAGGCAGGTGGGCTACACCTTC. Its translation: CASSPDRQVGYTF.

The chain employs TRBV6-1 and TRBJ1-3; possibly TRBD1 for D (6 bases). Germline assignment: CDR1 MNHNS and CDR2 SASEGT. V lost 7 bases and J lost 0, with 10 bases in between. CDR3 length: 14 residues. The DNA of the CDR3 is TGTGCCAGCAATCTACAGGGCTCTGGAAACACCATATATTTT. This translates into CASNLQGSGNTIYF.

The chain uses TRBV7-6 and TRBJ2-1; 8 bases agree with TRBD2. V shed 0 bases and J 7 bases; nucleotides not matched to a gene: 8. This CDR3 is built from 16 residues. The germline CDR1 and CDR2 sequences are SGHVS and FNYEAQ. CDR3 sequence: CASSLASSGRMNEQFF. Written as DNA, the CDR3 is TGTGCCAGCAGCTTAGCGTCCAGCGGGAGAATGAATGAGCAGTTCTTC.

The chain carries TRBV6-5 and TRBJ2-1; 14 bases align to TRBD2. The ends lost 4 bases at V and 8 bases at J; junction bases unmatched: 7. Germline V CDR1 and CDR2: MNHEY, SVGAGI. The CDR3 totals 16 residues. The CDR3: CASSSRLAGGVDEQFF. The DNA for the CDR3 is TGTGCCAGCAGTTCGAGACTAGCGGGAGGGGTGGATGAGCAGTTCTTC.

The J gene is TRBJ2-2, the V gene TRBV27; 8 bases agree with TRBD2. This CDR3 contains 15 residues. Germline CDR1 and CDR2: MNHEY and SMNVEV (reference sequence). V gave up 6 bases and J gave up 1 base; unmatched junction bases: 4. The chain's CDR3 is CASRLSGGNTGELFF. Written as DNA, the CDR3 is TGTGCCAGCAGGCTCAGCGGGGGGAACACCGGGGAGCTGTTTTTT.

This clone was seen a single time. The chain combines TRBV5-1 with TRBJ2-7; D possibly corresponds to TRBD1 (7 bases). Germline V CDR1 and CDR2: SGHRS, YFSETQ. Trimming took off 0 bases at V and 3 bases at J, with 13 bases between the two ends. The CDR3 sequence is 15 residues long. The CDR3 DNA reads TGCGCCAGCAGCTTGGTCCCGCAGGGGGGCTACGAGCAGTACTTC. Translated, it gives CASSLVPQGGYEQYF.

The rearrangement links TRBV19 to TRBJ1-5; weak D call: TRBD1 (6 bases). The CDR3 length is 16 residues. Per germline, CDR1 LNHDA and CDR2 SQIVND (reference sequence). Trimming shortened V by 5 bases and J by 0 bases, and 14 bases separated the two germline ends. The CDR3 DNA sequence: TGTGCCAGTAGTTCCAAGACAGGCTTTAGCAATCAGCCCCAGCATTTT. It codes for CASSSKTGFSNQPQHF.

This sequence joins TRBV6-5 and TRBJ2-1, with 7 bases that match TRBD2. The junction had 8 bases not matched to a gene; V was cut back by 7 bases and J by 8 bases. CDR3 length equals 13 residues. In germline, CDR1 is MNHEY, CDR2 SVGAGI. CDR3 DNA: TGTGCCAGCACCCGGACTAGATCGGATGAGCAGTTCTTC. Translated, it gives CASTRTRSDEQFF.

The genes are TRBV28 and TRBJ2-7; 9 bases are shared with TRBD1. Looked up from germline, CDR1 is MDHEN and CDR2 is SYDVKM. V shed 10 bases and J 5 bases; nucleotides not matched to a gene: 15. The CDR3 consists of 15 residues. Here the CDR3 DNA reads TGTGCCATTTCGCGAGGGGGACAGGGTTTGCACGAGCAGTACTTC. As protein: CAISRGGQGLHEQYF.

The chain combines TRBV19 with TRBJ2-2, with D perhaps matching TRBD1 or TRBD2 (5 bases each). V dropped 8 bases and J dropped 5 bases, with 18 bases sitting between them. This CDR3 has 15 amino acids. Germline V gene sequence: CDR1 LNHDA, CDR2 SQIVND (reference sequence). CDR3 DNA sequence: TGTGCCAGTTCCAGGGAAAGCGGTTATACCGGGGAGCTGTTTTTT. Its translation is CASSRESGYTGELFF.

The chain joins TRBV6-5 to TRBJ2-1; 8 nucleotides agree with TRBD1. V shed 5 bases and J 7 bases; nucleotides not matched to a gene: 4. The CDR3 runs 13 residues. Looked up from germline, CDR1 is MNHEY and CDR2 is SVGAGI. CDR3 coding DNA: TGTGCCAGCAGTAGACAGGGGAGGAATGAGCAGTTCTTC. This gives the protein CASSRQGRNEQFF.

J is TRBJ1-1 and V is TRBV6-1; D is unclear. From germline, CDR1 is MNHNS and CDR2 SASEGT. The CDR3 has 12 amino acids. V dropped 11 bases and J dropped 0 bases, with 10 bases sitting between them. The chain's CDR3 is CAAGRMNTEAFF. The CDR3 nucleotides read TGTGCCGCTGGGCGGATGAACACTGAAGCTTTCTTT.

The rearrangement uses TRBV2 and TRBJ2-5, with 7 bases matching TRBD1. The better agreement between TRBJ2-7 and the DNA end casts doubt on the J call. The CDR3 has 15 amino acids. CDR1 SNHLY and CDR2 FYNNEI come from the germline V gene. The CDR3, as DNA: TGTGCCAGCAGAGAGCAAAGGGACAGCTCCTACGAGCAGTACTTC. This encodes CASREQRDSSYEQYF.

The rearrangement links TRBV11-3 to TRBJ1-1; D is ambiguous. Trimming removed 5 bases at V and 11 bases at J, with 15 bases between. The CDR3 is 12 amino acids. CDR1 and CDR2 (germline): SGHNT, YENEEA. In nucleotides, the CDR3 is TGTGCCAGCAGCCCCCCGGGTGGATGGGCTTTCTTT. Translation: CASSPPGGWAFF. The whole variable domain, filled in from reference TRBV11-3 and TRBJ1-1, reads EAGVVQSPRYKIIEKKQPVAFWCNPISGHNTLYWYLQNLGQGPELLIRYENEEAVDDSQLPKDRFSAERLKGVDSTLKIQPAELGDSAVYLCASSPPGGWAFFGQGTRLTVV.

The rearrangement links TRBV6-5 to TRBJ2-3; D could derive from TRBD1 or TRBD2 (5 bases each). CDR1 is MNHEY and CDR2 is SVGAGI in the germline V gene. The CDR3 is made up of 13 amino acids. The V and J ends lost 6 bases and 8 bases respectively, with 15 bases between them. Written as DNA, the CDR3 is TGTGCCAGCAGACCCGGGACCTGGGGTACGCAGTATTTT. Its translation is CASRPGTWGTQYF.

This rearrangement joins TRBV19 to TRBJ1-3, with D perhaps matching TRBD1 (6 bases). CDR3 length equals 15 residues. Germline loops: CDR1 LNHDA, CDR2 SQIVND (reference sequence). V lost 5 bases to trimming and J lost 2 bases, with 13 bases between them. The CDR3 loop reads CASSLRDTPGNTIYF. The DNA for the CDR3 is TGTGCCAGTAGTCTCCGGGACACTCCTGGAAACACCATATATTTT.

On this clone: This same CDR3 is encoded by further DNA sequences in the sample. This sequence joins TRBV5-5 and TRBJ1-4; D is uncertain. CDR1 and CDR2 (germline): SGHKS, YYEKEE (reference sequence). V lost 0 bases and J lost 0, with 9 bases in between. The CDR3 is 16 amino acids. Here the CDR3 DNA reads TGTGCCAGCAGCTTGGGACCGAGAGCAACTAATGAAAAACTGTTTTTT. Its protein product is CASSLGPRATNEKLFF. Filled out from reference TRBV5-5 and TRBJ1-4, the complete variable domain reads DAGVTQSPTHLIKTRGQQVTLRCSPISGHKSVSWYQQVLGQGPQFIFQYYEKEERGRGNFPDRFSARQFPNYSSELNVNALLLGDSALYLCASSLGPRATNEKLFFGSGTQLSVL.

This chain uses TRBV6-5 with TRBJ2-5, with D hard to call. Trimming cost V 3 bases and J 4 bases, with 3 bases left between them. Per germline, CDR1 MNHEY and CDR2 SVGAGI. The CDR3 runs to 11 residues. CDR3 coding DNA: TGTGCCAGCAGTTATCGAGAGACCCAGTACTTC. Translating it yields CASSYRETQYF.

The chain joins TRBV9 to TRBJ2-2, with D possibly being TRBD1 or TRBD2 (6 bases each). Trimming took off 1 base at V and 5 bases at J, with 12 bases between the two ends. The length of the CDR3 is 15 residues. CDR1 and CDR2 from the germline V gene are SGDLS and YYNGEE. The chain's CDR3 is CASSVRGAGTGELFF. In DNA, the CDR3 is TGTGCCAGCAGCGTAAGGGGGGCCGGGACCGGGGAGCTGTTTTTT.

The chain is built from TRBV11-2 and TRBJ1-3; no reliable D call. The germline V gene encodes CDR1 SGHAT and CDR2 FQNNGV. V was pared by 4 bases and J by 0 bases, with 10 bases between. CDR3 size: 15 residues. The CDR3 bases are TGTGCCAGCAGCTCCCTATTGTACTCTGGAAACACCATATATTTT. It specifies CASSSLLYSGNTIYF.

The CDR3 is CASSAQVAKNIQYF. For the CDR3, the DNA is TGTGCCAGCAGTGCGCAGGTAGCCAAAAACATTCAGTACTTC. The V call is TRBV28, the J call TRBJ2-4, with D hard to call. This CDR3 region has 14 residues. The germline V and J ends were trimmed by 5 bases and 0 bases, with 8 bases remaining between them. Germline CDR1 reads MDHEN; CDR2 reads SYDVKM.

The J gene is TRBJ1-2, the V gene TRBV6-4; TRBD1 is a possible D gene (5 bases). V lost 0 bases and J lost 5, with 10 bases in between. The CDR3 is 14 amino acids. CDR1 is MRHNA and CDR2 is SNTAGT in the germline V gene. CDR3 sequence: CASSDSQGTYGYTF. In DNA form, the CDR3 reads TGTGCCAGCAGTGACTCTCAGGGTACGTATGGCTACACCTTC.